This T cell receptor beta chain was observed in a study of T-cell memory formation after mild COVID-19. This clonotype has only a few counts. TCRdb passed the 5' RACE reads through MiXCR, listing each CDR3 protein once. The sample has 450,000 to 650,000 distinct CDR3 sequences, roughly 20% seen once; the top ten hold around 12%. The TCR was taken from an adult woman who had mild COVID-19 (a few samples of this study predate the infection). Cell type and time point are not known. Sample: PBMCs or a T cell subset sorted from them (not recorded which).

The CDR3 loop reads CASSLAWTGGAEQYF. CDR3 in DNA: TGTGCCAGCAGCTTAGCGTGGACAGGGGGAGCCGAGCAGTACTTC. V gene TRBV7-2 combines with J gene TRBJ2-7; 10 bases align to TRBD1. Trimming cost V 0 bases and J 6 bases; bases outside gene matches: 5. Germline CDR1 and CDR2: SGHTA and FQGNSA. This CDR3 spans 15 amino acids.